Sequencing of this TCR beta chain was carried out in a study of tissue T cells after allogeneic stem cell transplantation. With regard to this clone: Gene names refer to mouse genes. From the germline J gene comes the end of the CDR3, since the read stops 1 residue before it.

Trimming removed 4 bases from V and 0 bases from J, with 5 bases in between. The germline V gene encodes CDR1 SGHND and CDR2 FRSKSL. There are 13 residues in the CDR3. TCRbeta CDR3 was sequenced at survey depth with template counts. Assay used: immunoSEQ multiplex PCR; TCRdb lists only in-frame clones, some missing. The table has 48,000 or so clones, roughly 75% seen once. The sequenced material came from sorted cells pooled from one or two spleens. The sequence derives from a pool of C57BL/6 mice in good health. The V gene is TRBV15, the J gene TRBJ2-3; possible D gene TRBD2, 5 bases. The CDR3 bases that were read are TGTGCCAGCAGTTCTGGGAGTGCAGAAACGCTGTAT. It specifies CASSSGSAETLY. The entire CDR3 is CASSSGSAETLYF.